One sample yielded the 5 T cell receptor beta chains listed below, sequenced in a study of blood T cell repertoires in COVID-19. The table came from immunoSEQ multiplex PCR; TCRdb's copy has only in-frame clones and leaves some out. The table lists roughly 260,000 clones, roughly 86% of them singletons, with over 7.5% in the top ten. The specimen sequenced was peripheral blood. These receptors were taken from a man aged 35 to 55 who had recovered from COVID-19.

V gene TRBV21-1 combines with J gene TRBJ1-4. TRBV21-1 is a recognized pseudogene. The CDR3 contains 11 residues. As DNA, the CDR3 is TGTGCCAGCAGCCCCCTTGAAAAACTGTTTTTT. Translated: CASSPLEKLFF.

The V and J genes are TRBV19 and TRBJ2-3, with D perhaps TRBD1 (5 bases). The CDR3 is 16 amino acids. Trimming cost V 7 bases and J 2 bases, with 19 bases left between them. Germline assignment: CDR1 LNHDA and CDR2 SQIVND (reference sequence). The CDR3 coding sequence is TGTGCCAGTACCTCCCGTGAGGCAGGGTACACAGATACGCAGTATTTT. This encodes CASTSREAGYTDTQYF.

This chain links TRBV20-1 with TRBJ2-4, with TRBD2 matching over 14 bases. The CDR3 is 17 amino acids. Per germline, CDR1 DFQATT and CDR2 SNEGSKA (reference sequence). Unmatched junction bases numbered 4, after V lost 3 bases and J lost 0 bases. CDR3 sequence (DNA): TGCAGTGCTAGTGGGACTAGCGGGGGTCTAGCCAAAAACATTCAGTACTTC. Residues: CSASGTSGGLAKNIQYF.

This clone was seen a single time. V and J are TRBV11-3 and TRBJ2-2; no clear D gene. Trimming removed 5 bases from V and 4 bases from J, with 8 bases in between. CDR1 and CDR2 (germline): SGHNT, YENEEA. CDR3 length: 13 residues. CDR3 DNA sequence: TGTGCCAGCAGCCATCCCCCCACCGGGGAGCTGTTTTTT. Amino acids: CASSHPPTGELFF.

This chain joins TRBV11-2 and TRBJ1-2; D is undetermined. The CDR3 spans 11 residues. Germline V gene sequence: CDR1 SGHAT, CDR2 FQNNGV. DNA of the CDR3: TGTGTTCTGAGTACTAACTATGGCTACACCTTC. This sequence encodes CVLSTNYGYTF.